This TCR beta chain was obtained from a study of blood T cell repertoires in COVID-19. The CDR3 covers 15 residues. The ends lost 3 bases at V and 9 bases at J; junction bases unmatched: 8. In germline, CDR1 is MNHEY, CDR2 SMNVEV (reference sequence). This clone was observed a handful of times. Authors' methods: Nucleated cell number was recorded as an estimate derived from reference gene primer amplification. Assay used: immunoSEQ multiplex PCR; TCRdb lists only in-frame clones, some missing. That table supplies the V and J calls and clone size; D and trimming were determined from the DNA. This table has more than 90,000 clones, around 87% appearing once.

The material sequenced was peripheral blood. The sequence derives from a woman in her twenties or thirties with acute or convalescent COVID-19. The V gene is TRBV27, the J gene TRBJ1-5, with 10 bases matching TRBD1. The CDR3 nucleotides are TGTGCCAGCAGTTTGGGGACAGGGGAAGGACGGCCCCAGCATTTT. It codes for CASSLGTGEGRPQHF.